Shown below are 20 T cell receptor beta chains from a single sample sequenced in a study of lymphopenia after photon versus proton radiotherapy. Generated by immunoSEQ multiplex PCR, the TCRdb table keeps only in-frame clones and is missing some. The sample has some 27,000 clones, 80% to 90% seen once. The sequences come from peripheral blood, collected from a patient treated with photon-based radiotherapy. Receptor source: a middle-aged man with gastric cancer.

V gene TRBV7-8 combines with J gene TRBJ2-5; D call uncertain. Germline assignment: CDR1 SGHVS and CDR2 FQNEAQ. There are 13 residues in the CDR3. The V gene lost 5 bases and the J gene lost 5 bases, with 12 bases spanning the gap. In DNA, the CDR3 is TGTGCCAGCAGCCGCTCTTGGATGGAGACCCAGTACTTC. This encodes CASSRSWMETQYF.

This chain connects TRBV15 to TRBJ1-3, with D unresolved. With 0 bases removed from V and 0 bases from J, the gap between germline ends came to 12 bases. The CDR3 is made up of 17 amino acids. CDR1 LNHNV and CDR2 YYDKDF come from the germline V gene (reference sequence). CDR3 nucleotides: TGTGCCACCAGCAGAGATTGGGGTTGGAGCTCTGGAAACACCATATATTTT. Protein: CATSRDWGWSSGNTIYF.

This chain joins TRBV2 and TRBJ1-2; no reliable D call. Trimming shortened V by 5 bases and J by 8 bases, and 24 bases separated the two germline ends. The germline gives CDR1 SNHLY, CDR2 FYNNEI. CDR3 length equals 16 residues. CDR3 protein: CASSSQVNRHLSGYTF. The CDR3 DNA sequence: TGTGCCAGCAGTTCCCAGGTAAACCGACACCTTTCCGGCTACACCTTC.

As to this clone: Its ends do not fully match the called genes, so a read error is possible. The chain is built from TRBV4-2 and TRBJ1-5; D possibly corresponds to TRBD1 (6 bases). The CDR3 extends over 15 amino acids. Germline V gives CDR1 LGHNA, CDR2 YNFKEQ. The CDR3 DNA is TGTGCCAGCGGCCAGGGAGGGGGTGGCAATCAGCCCCAGCATTTT. Encoded protein: CASGQGGGGNQPQHF.

CDR3 DNA sequence: TGTGCCAGCAGGCGAATAGGGACAGCAACTAATGAAAAACTGTTTTTT. This gives the protein CASRRIGTATNEKLFF. The rearrangement joins TRBV16 to TRBJ1-4; 7 bases are a match to TRBD1. V was clipped by 6 bases and J by 0 bases; unmatched bases: 7. The length of the CDR3 is 16 residues. Germline loops: CDR1 KGHSY, CDR2 FQNENV.

The chain has TRBV11-3 and TRBJ2-2; possible D gene TRBD1, 5 bases. V lost 1 base and J 8 bases, leaving 8 bases between the germline ends. The germline V gene encodes CDR1 SGHNT and CDR2 YENEEA. This CDR3 has 13 amino acids. The CDR3, as DNA: TGTGCCAGCAGCTTAGTCCGGACAGGGGAGCTGTTTTTT. Translated, it gives CASSLVRTGELFF.

The V gene is TRBV7-8, the J gene TRBJ2-7; 8 positions agree with TRBD1. This CDR3 spans 13 amino acids. The V gene's germline CDR1 is SGHVS and CDR2 FQNEAQ. After removal of 5 bases from V and 2 bases from J, the junction contained 2 bases not matched to a gene. The CDR3 region is CASSGTGTYEQYF. CDR3 DNA sequence: TGTGCCAGCAGCGGGACAGGTACCTACGAGCAGTACTTC.

The chain is built from TRBV14 and TRBJ2-5; 7 nucleotides align to TRBD2. Germline V gene sequence: CDR1 SGHDN, CDR2 FVKESK. V lost 4 bases, J lost 5 bases, and 13 bases stayed unmatched. CDR3 length equals 16 residues. The CDR3 is CASSRITSRGGETQYF. CDR3 in DNA: TGTGCCAGCAGCCGGATTACCTCACGGGGAGGGGAGACCCAGTACTTC.

The rearrangement uses TRBV5-1 and TRBJ2-2, with 7 nucleotides matching TRBD1. Germline values: CDR1 SGHRS, CDR2 YFSETQ. This CDR3 comprises 15 residues. J was trimmed by 1 base and V by 3 bases; bases with no gene match: 3. CDR3 nucleotide sequence: TGCGCCAGCAGCTCCTGGACAGGGAACACCGGGGAGCTGTTTTTT. This codes for CASSSWTGNTGELFF.

The chain is built from TRBV6-1 and TRBJ1-1; the match to TRBD1 covers 7 bases. Germline V gene data show CDR1 as MNHNS and CDR2 as SASEGT. V trimming: 3 bases; J trimming: 12 bases; junction bases outside the gene matches: 10. The CDR3 covers 13 residues. The CDR3 DNA sequence: TGTGCCAGCAGTGAGGGACAGTCAGGGAGAACTTTCTTT. This gives the protein CASSEGQSGRTFF.

The chain carries TRBV7-3 and TRBJ2-7, with 9 bases matching TRBD1. CDR3 length: 13 residues. With V trimmed by 2 bases and J by 7 bases, 3 bases remained unmatched. CDR1 is SGHTA and CDR2 is FQGTGA in the germline V gene. CDR3 amino acids: CASSLLTGGEQYF. The CDR3 DNA follows: TGTGCCAGCAGCTTATTGACAGGGGGAGAGCAGTACTTC.

The chain has TRBV11-1 and TRBJ2-1; D perhaps matches TRBD2 (6 bases). The CDR3 is 15 amino acids. Per the germline V gene, CDR1 is SGHAT and CDR2 is FQDESV (reference sequence). V lost 1 base, J lost 7 bases, and 14 bases lay in between. The CDR3 spells CASSLEGGIWNEQFF. The CDR3 bases are TGTGCCAGCAGCTTAGAGGGAGGCATATGGAATGAGCAGTTCTTC.

This chain joins TRBV10-1 and TRBJ2-1, with TRBD1 as a possible D gene (5 bases). The CDR3 consists of 12 residues. Trimming left V 4 bases short and J 6 bases short, with 7 bases between. Germline loops: CDR1 WNHNN, CDR2 SYGVQD (reference sequence). CDR3 sequence reads: CASSAGPNEQFF. CDR3 coding DNA: TGCGCCAGCAGTGCAGGGCCCAATGAGCAGTTCTTC.

The chain couples TRBV19 to TRBJ2-1, with D maybe TRBD2 (5 bases). Trimming stripped 10 bases from V and 5 bases from J, with 12 bases between. The length of the CDR3 is 12 residues. CDR1 and CDR2 (germline): LNHDA, SQIVND (reference sequence). CDR3 sequence (DNA): TGTGCCATTGCAATCGGGAACAATGAGCAGTTCTTC. Amino acid sequence: CAIAIGNNEQFF.

The chain links TRBV9 to TRBJ1-2; D uncertain. Trimming removed 0 bases at V and 10 bases at J, with 16 bases between. The CDR3 extends over 14 amino acids. Germline V CDR1 and CDR2: SGDLS, YYNGEE. The CDR3, as DNA: TGTGCCAGCAGCGTAGAAGGTTTGGGCGGCTACTACACCTTC. It codes for CASSVEGLGGYYTF.

The CDR3 here is CASSDGYRGGGYTF. The CDR3 nucleotides read TGTGCCAGCAGTGATGGGTACCGGGGAGGTGGCTACACCTTC. The genes are TRBV25-1 and TRBJ1-2, with D unclear. The germline V gene encodes CDR1 MGHDK and CDR2 SYGVNS. The ends were cut back, 3 bases at V and 7 bases at J, with 15 bases in the middle. CDR3 length: 14 residues.

The chain employs TRBV5-6 and TRBJ2-3; 7 bases map to TRBD2. CDR3 length: 16 residues. With 4 bases clipped from V and 8 bases from J, the junction kept 16 bases outside the gene matches. Germline V lookup: CDR1 SGHDT, CDR2 YYEEEE. The DNA for the CDR3 is TGTGCCAGCAGCACCCCCGGGCTAGCGGAGGAAGGTACGCAGTATTTT. It specifies CASSTPGLAEEGTQYF.

This rearrangement joins TRBV4-1 to TRBJ1-1; TRBD1 agrees at 9 bases. CDR1 MGHRA and CDR2 YSYEKL come from the germline V gene. The CDR3 contains 14 residues. Trimming at V came to 6 bases and at J to 4 bases, leaving 6 bases not matched to a gene. CDR3 residues: CASSRQGGVTEAFF. The CDR3 region has the DNA TGCGCCAGCAGTCGACAGGGGGGTGTCACTGAAGCTTTCTTT.

The V and J genes are TRBV7-2 and TRBJ2-5, with D maybe TRBD1 (6 bases). V was pared by 5 bases and J by 6 bases, with 10 bases between. The CDR3 is 12 residues long. Germline V gene lookup returns CDR1 SGHTA and CDR2 FQGNSA. The CDR3 sequence: CASSQQGKTQYF. The CDR3 DNA reads TGTGCCAGCAGCCAACAGGGCAAGACCCAGTACTTC.

This chain joins TRBV10-2 and TRBJ2-2, with TRBD2 matching over 8 bases. V was pared by 10 bases and J by 7 bases, with 8 bases of the junction left unmatched. Germline V gene lookup returns CDR1 WSHSY and CDR2 SAAADI. The CDR3 spans 13 residues. The CDR3 sequence: CAIRRGADGELFF. The CDR3 bases are TGCGCCATACGGCGGGGGGCCGACGGGGAGCTGTTTTTT.